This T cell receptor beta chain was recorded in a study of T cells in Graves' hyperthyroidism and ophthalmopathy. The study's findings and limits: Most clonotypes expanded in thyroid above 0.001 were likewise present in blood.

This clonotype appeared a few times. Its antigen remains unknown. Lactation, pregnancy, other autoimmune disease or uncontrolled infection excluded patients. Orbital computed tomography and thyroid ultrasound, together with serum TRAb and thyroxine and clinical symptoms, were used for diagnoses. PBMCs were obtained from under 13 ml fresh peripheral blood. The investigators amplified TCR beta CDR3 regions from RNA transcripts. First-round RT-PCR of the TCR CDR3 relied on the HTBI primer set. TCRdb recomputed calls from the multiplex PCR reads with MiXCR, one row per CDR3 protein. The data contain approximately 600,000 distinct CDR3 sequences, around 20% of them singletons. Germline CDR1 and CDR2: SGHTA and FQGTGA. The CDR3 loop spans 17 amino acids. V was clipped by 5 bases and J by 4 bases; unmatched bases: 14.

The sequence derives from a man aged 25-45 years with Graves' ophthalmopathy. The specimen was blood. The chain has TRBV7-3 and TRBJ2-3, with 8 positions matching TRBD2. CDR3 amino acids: CASSARPSGAGADTQYF. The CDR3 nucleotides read TGTGCCAGCAGCGCGAGGCCCTCGGGAGCGGGGGCAGATACGCAGTATTTT.